This entry lists 20 T cell receptor beta chains sequenced from one sample in a study of spatial heterogeneity in lung cancer. Indicated time point: sample taken at primary tumor resection. Whole RNA obtained from tumor, nontumor lung or frozen PBMC underwent sequencing without sorting. TCRdb re-derived calls from the 5' RACE reads in MiXCR, one entry per CDR3 protein. The profile shows 5,000 to 5,500 distinct CDR3 sequences, around a third of them singletons. The sequenced sample was PBMCs, obtained at surgery. These TCRs come from a female donor with early-stage non-small cell lung cancer.

Of note for this clonotype: This beta chain is an unintended read in a library built for alpha chains; its size means little. The chain links TRBV2 to TRBJ2-4; TRBD1 agrees at 8 bases. Germline values: CDR1 SNHLY, CDR2 FYNNEI. The CDR3 runs to 18 residues. J lost 0 bases, V lost 2 bases, and 9 bases had no gene match. The CDR3 sequence is CASSETGQDQLAKNIQYF. CDR3 coding DNA: TGTGCCAGCAGTGAAACGGGACAGGACCAACTAGCCAAAAACATTCAGTACTTC.

Sample share makes this clonotype medium-sized. Since it is a stray read in a library aimed at alpha chains, this beta chain has a size that is not meaningful. The CDR3 here is CASSTRTGDYEQYF. The CDR3 DNA reads TGCGCCAGCTCCACTAGGACAGGGGACTACGAGCAGTACTTC. The chain joins TRBV4-3 to TRBJ2-7; 9 positions match TRBD1. The V gene's germline CDR1 is LGHNA and CDR2 YSLEER. This CDR3 comprises 14 residues. Trimming at V came to 8 bases and at J to 3 bases, leaving 8 bases not matched to a gene.

Comment on this clonotype: Because this beta chain is a stray read in a library intended to capture alpha chains, its abundance should not be given much weight. The chain carries TRBV12-3 or TRBV12-4 and TRBJ2-1; possibly TRBD1 or TRBD2 for D (7 bases each). V lost 7 bases and J lost 7, with 20 bases in between. The CDR3 covers 15 residues. CDR3 sequence: CASNGGRQGRNEQFF. In nucleotides, the CDR3 is TGTGCCAGCAACGGGGGGAGACAGGGCCGAAATGAGCAGTTCTTC.

A remark on this clonotype: This beta chain was picked up by a library intended for alpha chains and is off target, so its count carries little meaning. This chain uses TRBV10-3 with TRBJ2-7; D call uncertain. CDR3 length equals 12 residues. In germline, CDR1 is ENHRY, CDR2 SYGVKD. V was clipped by 4 bases and J by 7 bases, with 11 bases between them. CDR3 residues: CAISGSLWEQYF. The CDR3 DNA is TGTGCCATCAGTGGGTCTTTGTGGGAGCAGTACTTC.

This clonotype is medium-sized in the sample. This beta chain is off target for a library built for alpha chains, so its abundance means little. V and J are TRBV5-6 and TRBJ2-1, with D unresolved. The CDR3 consists of 12 residues. The germline CDR1 and CDR2 sequences are SGHDT and YYEEEE. The V end was cut by 3 bases, the J end by 8 bases, with 9 bases between. The chain's CDR3 is CASSYGYYEQFF. The DNA of the CDR3 is TGTGCCAGCAGCTATGGGTATTATGAGCAGTTCTTC.

This clonotype rates as medium-sized. In a library made to pick up alpha chains, this beta chain is a stray read with a size that means little. CDR3 sequence (DNA): TGTGCCAGCACGGTGAACACCGGGGAGCTGTTTTTT. Protein: CASTVNTGELFF. The chain couples TRBV12-3 or TRBV12-4 to TRBJ2-2; the D is unclear. Trimming removed 7 bases from V and 1 base from J, with 4 bases in between. The CDR3 loop spans 12 amino acids.

Judged by abundance, this clonotype is medium-sized (0.01 to 0.1%). This beta chain lies outside the target of a library built for alpha chains; its clone size means little. The rearrangement joins TRBV7-9 to TRBJ2-4, with D tentatively TRBD2 (5 bases). Germline V gene sequence: CDR1 SEHNR, CDR2 FQNEAQ (reference sequence). The CDR3 runs 15 residues. With 3 bases removed from V and 6 bases from J, the gap between germline ends came to 15 bases. The CDR3 sequence: CASSFASGRGNIQYF. For the CDR3, the DNA is TGTGCCAGCAGCTTCGCCTCAGGCCGGGGAAACATTCAGTACTTC.

With regard to this clonotype: Since it is a stray read in a library aimed at alpha chains, this beta chain has a size that is not meaningful. CDR3 in amino acids: CASSLNGGFQETQYF. CDR3 nucleotide sequence: TGTGCCAGCAGCTTGAACGGGGGGTTCCAAGAGACCCAGTACTTC. The chain has TRBV5-4 and TRBJ2-5; 7 nucleotides match TRBD2. The germline gives CDR1 SGHNT, CDR2 YYREEE (reference sequence). V was pared by 1 base and J by 1 base, with 4 bases of the junction left unmatched. The CDR3 is 15 amino acids.

This clonotype was counted between two and nine times. This beta chain turned up in a library designed for alpha chains; as an off-target read, its abundance says little. The chain carries TRBV20-1 and TRBJ2-7, with 10 bases matching TRBD2. From germline, CDR1 is DFQATT and CDR2 SNEGSKA (reference sequence). The CDR3 spans 18 residues. The junction had 19 bases not matched to a gene; V was cut back by 5 bases and J by 3 bases. This CDR3 reads CSASLPGRWASGGYEQYF. DNA for the CDR3: TGCAGTGCTTCCCTCCCTGGCCGGTGGGCTAGCGGGGGCTACGAGCAGTACTTC.

This clonotype has a handful of counts. The size of this beta chain means little, since it is a stray read in a library made for alpha chains. CDR3 in amino acids: CASSLNFWRQTSGANVLTF. The CDR3 coding sequence is TGTGCCAGCAGTTTAAATTTCTGGCGACAGACCTCTGGGGCCAACGTCCTGACTTTC. The chain links TRBV28 to TRBJ2-6, with TRBD1 as a possible D gene (5 bases). CDR1 and CDR2 from the germline V gene are MDHEN and SYDVKM. V was pared by 2 bases and J by 0 bases, with 17 bases between. The CDR3 length is 19 residues.

On this clonotype: This beta chain came through as a stray read in a library set up for alpha chains, and its size says little. The chain joins TRBV6-5 to TRBJ2-3; 9 bases fit TRBD2. This CDR3 is built from 14 residues. V was pared by 6 bases and J by 3 bases, with 4 bases of the junction left unmatched. Germline V gene lookup returns CDR1 MNHEY and CDR2 SVGAGI. The CDR3 sequence: CASRRLAGTDTQYF. The CDR3 coding sequence is TGTGCCAGCAGGAGGCTAGCGGGAACAGATACGCAGTATTTT.

Details on this clonotype: This beta chain represents an off-target read in a library built for alpha chains; its size is of limited meaning. The chain couples TRBV9 to TRBJ2-6; maybe TRBD2 (6 bases). This CDR3 has 15 amino acids. V lost 2 bases, J lost 6 bases, and 12 bases lay in between. From germline, CDR1 is SGDLS and CDR2 YYNGEE. CDR3 sequence reads: CASSVIGGAANVLTF. The CDR3 DNA follows: TGTGCCAGCAGCGTGATAGGAGGGGCGGCCAACGTCCTGACTTTC.

To note about this clonotype: This beta chain is an unintended read in a library built for alpha chains; its size means little. This chain connects TRBV18 to TRBJ2-3; unclear D gene. CDR3 length: 14 amino acids. Germline CDR1 reads KGHSH; CDR2 reads LQKENI. The germline V and J ends were trimmed by 3 bases and 1 base, with 8 bases remaining between them. The CDR3, as DNA: TGTGCCAGCTCACCTTCCCTCGGCACAGATACGCAGTATTTT. As protein: CASSPSLGTDTQYF.

This clonotype appeared a few times. In a library made to pick up alpha chains, this beta chain is a stray read with a size that means little. The chain carries TRBV10-1 and TRBJ2-2; D might be TRBD1 or TRBD2, each matching 6 bases. The CDR3 sequence is 15 residues long. The V end lost 3 bases, the J end lost 5 bases, and 13 bases lay between the germline ends. Germline lookup yields CDR1 WNHNN and CDR2 SYGVQD (reference sequence). The CDR3 reads CASSDRGRFTGELFF. DNA for the CDR3: TGCGCCAGCAGTGACCGGGGGCGCTTTACCGGGGAGCTGTTTTTT.

This clonotype was counted between two and nine times. Within a library made for alpha chains, this beta chain is off target, and its count is uninformative. CDR3: CASSYPGRAYEQYF. CDR3 sequence (DNA): TGTGCCAGCAGTTACCCTGGACGGGCCTACGAGCAGTACTTC. This sequence joins TRBV28 and TRBJ2-7, with D unresolved. There are 14 residues in the CDR3. V was pared by 4 bases and J by 2 bases, with 12 bases between. CDR1 is MDHEN and CDR2 is SYDVKM in the germline V gene.

In regard to this clonotype: With the library built for alpha chains, this beta chain is off target and its frequency is not meaningful. The chain employs TRBV7-2 and TRBJ2-3; D gene unclear. This CDR3 has 15 residues. The germline gives CDR1 SGHTA, CDR2 FQGNSA. V gave up 2 bases and J gave up 1 base, with 10 bases separating them. CDR3 nucleotide sequence: TGTGCCAGCAGCTTACTGGATGGTGGCACAGATACGCAGTATTTT. It encodes CASSLLDGGTDTQYF.

About this clonotype: With the library built for alpha chains, this beta chain is off target and its frequency is not meaningful. The chain links TRBV6-5 to TRBJ2-2, with TRBD1 identical over 8 bases. The junction had 8 bases not matched to a gene; V was cut back by 6 bases and J by 2 bases. The CDR3 sequence is 16 residues long. The germline V gene encodes CDR1 MNHEY and CDR2 SVGAGI. This CDR3 reads CASRPQGALNTGELFF. CDR3 in DNA: TGTGCCAGCAGGCCCCAGGGGGCCCTTAACACCGGGGAGCTGTTTTTT.

Points on this clonotype: The library was designed around alpha chains, so this beta chain is a stray read whose abundance carries little weight. The rearrangement links TRBV5-1 to TRBJ2-3; possibly TRBD1 for D (6 bases). The length of the CDR3 is 15 residues. V lost 0 bases and J lost 7, with 15 bases in between. From germline, CDR1 is SGHRS and CDR2 YFSETQ. The CDR3 DNA reads as TGCGCCAGCAGCTTGGGTCGAGGGGGTAGAAATACGCAGTATTTT. Amino acid sequence: CASSLGRGGRNTQYF.

This clonotype came up a few times. In a library made to pick up alpha chains, this beta chain is a stray read with a size that means little. The chain has TRBV12-3 or TRBV12-4 and TRBJ2-7, with 7 bases that match TRBD1. The CDR3 covers 12 residues. Trimming took 8 bases from V and 4 from J; bases not matched to a gene: 5. The CDR3 is CASRAGGYEQYF. The CDR3 DNA reads TGTGCCAGCCGGGCAGGGGGATACGAGCAGTACTTC.

This clonotype was recorded only once. A library prepared for alpha chains yielded this beta chain as an off-target read; its size is of little meaning. The chain recombines TRBV6-2 or TRBV6-3 with TRBJ2-2; D is tentatively TRBD1 or TRBD2 (6 bases each). This CDR3 has 14 amino acids. The germline V gene encodes CDR1 MNHEY and CDR2 SVGEGT. The germline V and J ends were trimmed by 7 bases and 3 bases, with 12 bases remaining between them. CDR3: CASKAGHYTGELFF. The CDR3 nucleotides are TGTGCCAGCAAGGCGGGACATTACACCGGGGAGCTGTTTTTT.